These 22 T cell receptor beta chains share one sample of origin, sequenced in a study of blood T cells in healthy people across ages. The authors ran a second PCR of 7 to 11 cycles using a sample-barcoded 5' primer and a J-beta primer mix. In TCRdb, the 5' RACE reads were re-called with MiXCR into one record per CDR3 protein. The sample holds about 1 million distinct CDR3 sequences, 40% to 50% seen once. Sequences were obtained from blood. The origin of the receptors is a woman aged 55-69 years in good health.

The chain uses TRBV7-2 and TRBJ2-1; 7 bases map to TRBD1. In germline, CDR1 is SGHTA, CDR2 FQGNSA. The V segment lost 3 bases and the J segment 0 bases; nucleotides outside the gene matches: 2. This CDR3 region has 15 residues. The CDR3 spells CASSFDRVSYNEQFF. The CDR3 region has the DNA TGTGCCAGCAGCTTTGACAGGGTCTCCTACAATGAGCAGTTCTTC.

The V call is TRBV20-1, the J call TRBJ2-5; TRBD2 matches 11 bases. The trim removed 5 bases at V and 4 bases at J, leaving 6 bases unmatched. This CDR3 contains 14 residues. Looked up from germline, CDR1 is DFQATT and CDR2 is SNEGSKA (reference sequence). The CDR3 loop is CSAGRLAGGETQYF. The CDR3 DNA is TGCAGTGCTGGGAGGCTAGCGGGAGGAGAGACCCAGTACTTC.

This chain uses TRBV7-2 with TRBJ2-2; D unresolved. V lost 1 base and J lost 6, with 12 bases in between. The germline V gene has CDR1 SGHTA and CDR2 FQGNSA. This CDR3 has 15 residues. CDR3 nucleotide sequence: TGTGCCAGCAGCTTAGTCGTAATAGGTCCCGGGGAGCTGTTTTTT. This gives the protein CASSLVVIGPGELFF.

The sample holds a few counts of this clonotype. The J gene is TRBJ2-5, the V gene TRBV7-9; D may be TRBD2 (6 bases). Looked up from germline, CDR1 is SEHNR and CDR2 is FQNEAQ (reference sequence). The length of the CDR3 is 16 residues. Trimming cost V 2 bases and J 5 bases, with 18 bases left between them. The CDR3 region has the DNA TGTGCCAGCAGCTTAAGTGGGAGGATCAAATTTGAGACCCAGTACTTC. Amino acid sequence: CASSLSGRIKFETQYF.

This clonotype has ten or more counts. The CDR3 region is CASSYLYEQYF. The CDR3 DNA sequence: TGTGCCAGCAGTTACCTCTACGAGCAGTACTTC. The chain recombines TRBV6-5 with TRBJ2-7; D unclear. CDR1 is MNHEY, CDR2 SVGAGI, per germline. The CDR3 has 11 amino acids. V gave up 2 bases and J gave up 3 bases, with 2 bases separating them.

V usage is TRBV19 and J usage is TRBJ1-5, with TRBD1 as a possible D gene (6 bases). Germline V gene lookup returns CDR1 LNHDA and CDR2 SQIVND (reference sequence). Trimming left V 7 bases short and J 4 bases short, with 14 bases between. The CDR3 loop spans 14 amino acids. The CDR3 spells CASTTITGNQPQHF. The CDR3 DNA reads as TGTGCCAGTACCACGATTACAGGGAATCAGCCCCAGCATTTT.

In DNA, the CDR3 is TGTGCCAGCAGCCAAAACTCTATTCGCACAGATACGCAGTATTTT. Amino acid sequence: CASSQNSIRTDTQYF. The chain couples TRBV3-1 to TRBJ2-3; no clear D gene. Between the trimmed V and J ends, which lost 2 bases and 1 base, there was a span of 10 bases. The CDR3 covers 15 residues. From germline, CDR1 is LGHDT and CDR2 YNNKEL (reference sequence).

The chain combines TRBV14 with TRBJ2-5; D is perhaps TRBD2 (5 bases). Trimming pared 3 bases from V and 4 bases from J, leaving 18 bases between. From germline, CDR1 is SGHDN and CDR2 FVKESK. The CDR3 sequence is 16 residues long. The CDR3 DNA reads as TGTGCCAGCAGCCACAAAACGGGATGGGTTGGAGAGACCCAGTACTTC. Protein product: CASSHKTGWVGETQYF.

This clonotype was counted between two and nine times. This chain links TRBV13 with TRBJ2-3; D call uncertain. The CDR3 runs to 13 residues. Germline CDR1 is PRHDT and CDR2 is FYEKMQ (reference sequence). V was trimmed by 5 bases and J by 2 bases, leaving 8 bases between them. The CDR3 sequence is CASSPPLTDTQYF. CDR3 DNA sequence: TGTGCCAGCAGCCCTCCCCTCACAGATACGCAGTATTTT.

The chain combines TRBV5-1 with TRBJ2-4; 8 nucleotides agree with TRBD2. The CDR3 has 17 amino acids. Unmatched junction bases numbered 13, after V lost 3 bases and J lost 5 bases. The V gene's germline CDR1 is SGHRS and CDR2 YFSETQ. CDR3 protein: CASSSLVGRVAENIQYF. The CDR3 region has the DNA TGCGCCAGCAGCTCCCTAGTCGGGAGGGTGGCGGAAAACATTCAGTACTTC.

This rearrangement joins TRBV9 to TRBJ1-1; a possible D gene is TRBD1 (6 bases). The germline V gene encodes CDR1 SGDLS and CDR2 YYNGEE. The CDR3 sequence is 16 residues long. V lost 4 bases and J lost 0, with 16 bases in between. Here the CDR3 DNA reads TGTGCCAGCAGCCCCCGACAGGCTAACATGAACACTGAAGCTTTCTTT. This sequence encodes CASSPRQANMNTEAFF.

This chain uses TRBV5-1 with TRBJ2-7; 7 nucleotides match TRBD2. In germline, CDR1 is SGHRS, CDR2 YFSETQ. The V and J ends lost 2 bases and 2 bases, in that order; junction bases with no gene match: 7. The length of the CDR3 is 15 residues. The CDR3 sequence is CASSFGGGLTYEQYF. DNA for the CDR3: TGCGCCAGCAGCTTCGGCGGGGGTCTAACCTACGAGCAGTACTTC.

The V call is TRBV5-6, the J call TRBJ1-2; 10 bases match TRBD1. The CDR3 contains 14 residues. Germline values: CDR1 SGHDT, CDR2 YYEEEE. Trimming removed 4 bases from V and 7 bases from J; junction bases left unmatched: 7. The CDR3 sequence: CASSLVGQGVGYTF. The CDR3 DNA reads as TGTGCCAGCAGCCTGGTCGGACAGGGGGTTGGCTACACCTTC.

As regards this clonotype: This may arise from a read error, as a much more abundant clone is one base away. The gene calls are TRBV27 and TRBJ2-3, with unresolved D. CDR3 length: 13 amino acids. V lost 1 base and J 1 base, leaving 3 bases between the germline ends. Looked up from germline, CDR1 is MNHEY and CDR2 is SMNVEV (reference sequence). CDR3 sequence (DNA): TGTGCCAGCAGTTTATTTGGCACAGATACGCAGTATTTT. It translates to CASSLFGTDTQYF.

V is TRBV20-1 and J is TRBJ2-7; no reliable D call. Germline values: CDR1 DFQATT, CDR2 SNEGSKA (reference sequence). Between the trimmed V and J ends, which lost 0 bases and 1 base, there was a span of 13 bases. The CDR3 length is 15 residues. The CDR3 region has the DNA TGCAGTGCTAGAGATCGTGAGCGCCTTTCCTACGAGCAGTACTTC. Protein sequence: CSARDRERLSYEQYF.

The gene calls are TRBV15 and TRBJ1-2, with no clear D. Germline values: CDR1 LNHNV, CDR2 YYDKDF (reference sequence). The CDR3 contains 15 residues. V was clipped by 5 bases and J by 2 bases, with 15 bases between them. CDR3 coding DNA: TGTGCCACCAGCGCAACGAGGGCTGGCAACTATGGCTACACCTTC. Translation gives CATSATRAGNYGYTF.

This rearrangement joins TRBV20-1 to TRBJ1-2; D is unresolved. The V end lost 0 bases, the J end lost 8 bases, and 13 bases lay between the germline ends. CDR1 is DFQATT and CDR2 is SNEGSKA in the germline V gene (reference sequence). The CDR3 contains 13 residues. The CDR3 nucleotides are TGCAGTGCTAGAGAAGCACTGGGCTTGGGCTACACCTTC. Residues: CSAREALGLGYTF.

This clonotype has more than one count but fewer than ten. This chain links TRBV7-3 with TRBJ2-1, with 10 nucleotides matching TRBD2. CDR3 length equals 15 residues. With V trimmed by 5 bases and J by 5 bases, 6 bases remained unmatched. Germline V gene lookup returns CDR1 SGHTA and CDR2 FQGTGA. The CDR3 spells CASSPSGRANNEQFF. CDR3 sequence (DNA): TGTGCCAGCAGCCCCAGCGGGAGGGCCAACAATGAGCAGTTCTTC.

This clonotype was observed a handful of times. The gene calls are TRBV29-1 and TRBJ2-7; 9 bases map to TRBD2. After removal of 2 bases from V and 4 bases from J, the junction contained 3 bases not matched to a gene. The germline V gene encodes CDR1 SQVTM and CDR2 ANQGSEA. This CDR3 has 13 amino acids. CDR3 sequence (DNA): TGCAGCGTTGAAAGGCGGGAGGGGTACGAGCAGTACTTC. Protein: CSVERREGYEQYF.

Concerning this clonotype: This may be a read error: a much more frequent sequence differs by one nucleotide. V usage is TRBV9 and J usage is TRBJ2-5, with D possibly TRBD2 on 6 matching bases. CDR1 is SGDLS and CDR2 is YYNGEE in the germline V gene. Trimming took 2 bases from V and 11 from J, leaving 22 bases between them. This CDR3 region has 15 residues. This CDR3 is CASSVGTSSHWEQYF. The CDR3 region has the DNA TGTGCCAGCAGCGTGGGGACTTCTAGTCATTGGGAGCAGTACTTC.

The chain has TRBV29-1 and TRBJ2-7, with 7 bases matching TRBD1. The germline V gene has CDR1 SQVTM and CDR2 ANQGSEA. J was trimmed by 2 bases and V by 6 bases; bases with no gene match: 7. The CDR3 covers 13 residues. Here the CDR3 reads CSVRGGQAYEQYF. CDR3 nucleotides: TGCAGCGTCCGCGGAGGACAGGCCTACGAGCAGTACTTC.

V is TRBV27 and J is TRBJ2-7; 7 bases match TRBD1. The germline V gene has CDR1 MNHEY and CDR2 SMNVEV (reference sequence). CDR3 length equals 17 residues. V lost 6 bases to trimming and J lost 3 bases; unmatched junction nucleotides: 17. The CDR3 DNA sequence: TGTGCCAGCAGCTTACTTCCGACAGGGTTCGAAGACTACGAGCAGTACTTC. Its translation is CASSLLPTGFEDYEQYF.